The rows below give T cell receptor beta chains drawn from one sample of a study of T cell responses to AZD1222 COVID-19 vaccine. TCRdb's copy holds only in-frame clones and misses some; the assay was immunoSEQ multiplex PCR. The sample consists of roughly 180,000 clones, approximately 94% of them appearing once. The sequencing used peripheral blood, collected on day 0 of AZD1222 vaccination. The receptor source for this set is an adult in good health. The CDR3 runs from the conserved cysteine through the conserved F or W. D genes are given only for firm matches. Clone size is not always given. Where it is, it says once, few, many or a class for expanded clones.

clone_size	j_call	v_call	d_call	cdr3_nt	cdr3_aa
-	TRBJ2-1	TRBV27	TRBD2	TGTGCCAGCAGGATAACCGGGGGCGGGAGGTCTGAGCAGTTCTTC	CASRITGGGRSEQFF
-	TRBJ2-3	TRBV29-1	TRBD2	TGCAGCGTCATAGGACTAGCGGGAGGGAATCGTAACACAGATACGCAGTATTTT	CSVIGLAGGNRNTDTQYF
-	TRBJ1-2	TRBV7-3	-	TGTGCCAGCAGCTTAAATCAGGGAACCTATGGCTACACCTTC	CASSLNQGTYGYTF
-	TRBJ1-5	TRBV11-2	-	TGTGCCAGCAGCGTCCGGGGGGCGCCTAATCAGCCCCAGCATTTT	CASSVRGAPNQPQHF
-	TRBJ2-5	TRBV30	-	TGTGCCTGGAGTCCTCAAGAGACCCAGTACTTC	CAWSPQETQYF
once	TRBJ1-5	TRBV6-1	-	TGTGCCAGCAGTGATCGGCCTGGGCAGGGACTTACCGATCAGCCCCAGCATTTT	CASSDRPGQGLTDQPQHF
-	TRBJ1-6	TRBV6-2/TRBV6-3	-	TGTGCCAGCAGTTACATTGGCAATTCACCCCTCCACTTT	CASSYIGNSPLHF
-	TRBJ1-4	TRBV28	-	TGTGCCAGCAGGCCCGCAGCCACAACTAATGAAAAACTGTTTTTT	CASRPAATTNEKLFF
-	TRBJ1-2	TRBV28	-	TGTGCCAGCAGTTTCGGGAGCCATGGCTACACCTTC	CASSFGSHGYTF
once	TRBJ1-4	TRBV11-3	-	TGTGCCAGCCGGGAGGTAGGCTGGATTGAAAAACTGTTTTTT	CASREVGWIEKLFF
-	TRBJ1-1	TRBV5-1	-	TGCGCCAGCAGCTTGTCCGGGGCAAACACTGAAGCTTTCTTT	CASSLSGANTEAFF
once	TRBJ2-3	TRBV27	-	TGTGCCAGCAGTTTAGGCAGGGGAAGTCATACGCAGTATTTT	CASSLGRGSHTQYF
few	TRBJ2-5	TRBV5-1	-	TGCGCCAGCAGCTTGGGTAGTAAAGAGACCCAGTACTTC	CASSLGSKETQYF
-	TRBJ2-1	TRBV3-1/TRBV3-2	-	TGTGCCAGCAGCCCTTTGCAGGGAGGGGGCAATGAGCAGTTCTTC	CASSPLQGGGNEQFF
-	TRBJ1-2	TRBV21-1	-	TGTGCCAGCTTTTTCAGACCGGTCTATGGCTACACCTTC	CASFFRPVYGYTF
-	TRBJ2-7	TRBV3-1/TRBV3-2	-	TGTGCCAGCAGCCAAGGGGCGAGCCTACCCTCCTACGAGCAGTACTTC	CASSQGASLPSYEQYF
-	TRBJ1-4	TRBV5-1	-	TGCGCCAGCAGCTTCCGGGGGACGGAAAAACTGTTTTTT	CASSFRGTEKLFF
-	TRBJ1-5	TRBV5-1	TRBD1	TGCGCCAGCAGCTGGGACGGGACAGGATACAATCAGCCCCAGCATTTT	CASSWDGTGYNQPQHF
-	TRBJ2-1	TRBV4-2	-	TGTGCCAGCAGCCAAGATAGGGTAAGCAGCATAAACAATGAGCAGTTCTTC	CASSQDRVSSINNEQFF
-	TRBJ1-1	TRBV16	-	TGTGCCAGCAGCCAATCCGCAGGGCAAGCTGAAGCTTTCTTT	CASSQSAGQAEAFF
-	TRBJ2-6	TRBV10-2	-	TGCGCCAGCAGTGCCCCCACTCCGGGGGCCAACGTCCTGACTTTC	CASSAPTPGANVLTF
-	TRBJ1-2	TRBV5-4	-	TGTGCCAGCAGCTTGGCTGTGTACGGTGGCTACACCTTC	CASSLAVYGGYTF
-	TRBJ1-1	TRBV2	-	TGTGCCAGCAGTGTGGGCTTGGGGACTGAAGCTTTCTTT	CASSVGLGTEAFF
-	TRBJ1-5	TRBV29-1	-	TGCAGCGCCAGGGGTGCGGATCAGCCCCAGCATTTT	CSARGADQPQHF
-	TRBJ1-5	TRBV6-4	-	TGTGCCAGCAGCCTCCAGGGTGGGCAGCCCCAGCATTTT	CASSLQGGQPQHF
-	TRBJ2-2	TRBV28	TRBD1	TGTGCCAGCAGTTTCAGGACAGGGCGCACCGGGGAGCTGTTTTTT	CASSFRTGRTGELFF
-	TRBJ1-4	TRBV19	-	TGTGCCAGTAGGGCCGGGACCTTGAACGAAAAACTGTTTTTT	CASRAGTLNEKLFF
-	TRBJ2-3	TRBV5-1	-	TGCGCCAGCAGCTCCCTGGAGGGGGCATCCACAGATACGCAGTATTTT	CASSSLEGASTDTQYF
-	TRBJ1-2	TRBV14	TRBD1	TGTGCCAGCAGCCAGAACCAGGGGGTCCTCTATGGCTACACCTTC	CASSQNQGVLYGYTF
-	TRBJ1-3	TRBV28	-	TGTGCCAGCAGTTCCTCCCGGGGTGGAAACACCATATATTTT	CASSSSRGGNTIYF
-	TRBJ1-1	TRBV9	-	TGTGCCAGCAGCCCGGGGATCAACACTGAAGCTTTCTTT	CASSPGINTEAFF
-	TRBJ2-7	TRBV5-1	-	TGCGCCAGCAGCCCGCCATACGGGGGGCTAGCGCAGACCGAGCAGTACTTC	CASSPPYGGLAQTEQYF
-	TRBJ1-4	TRBV11-2	-	TGTGCCAGCAGCTTAGCTGGCGGAGGGGCCAATGAAAAACTGTTTTTT	CASSLAGGGANEKLFF
-	TRBJ1-2	TRBV28	-	TGTGCCAGCAGTCCCGGGACGAACTATGGCTACACCTTC	CASSPGTNYGYTF
-	TRBJ1-4	TRBV12-3/TRBV12-4	-	TGTGCCAGCACTTACCGGGCCGAAAAACTGTTTTTT	CASTYRAEKLFF
-	TRBJ2-7	TRBV30	-	TGTGCCTGGATGAGGGTGCCCTACGAGCAGTACTTC	CAWMRVPYEQYF
-	TRBJ2-2	TRBV29-1	TRBD2	TGCAGCGTTCGACTAGCCGCGAACACCGGGGAGCTGTTTTTT	CSVRLAANTGELFF
-	TRBJ1-3	TRBV5-4	-	TGTGCCAGCAGCTTATTTGGAAACACCATATATTTT	CASSLFGNTIYF
-	TRBJ1-5	TRBV2	-	TGTGCCAGCAGTGAAGGGCTGCCCATAGCCCAGCATTTT	CASSEGLPIAQHF
-	TRBJ2-1	TRBV10-1	-	TGCGCCAGCAGTGACCGGGAACCAAATGAGCAGTTCTTC	CASSDREPNEQFF
-	TRBJ2-1	TRBV27	-	TGTGCCGCTGCTCCTGGGCTCAGCAATGAGCAGTTCTTC	CAAAPGLSNEQFF
-	TRBJ1-4	TRBV5-1	TRBD1	TGCGCCAGCAGCTCCGGCAGGGGGCTCCCAACTAATGAAAAACTGTTTTTT	CASSSGRGLPTNEKLFF
-	TRBJ2-1	TRBV5-4	TRBD2	TGTGCCAGCAGCTTGTGGGGACTAGCGGGATGGGAGCAGTTCTTC	CASSLWGLAGWEQFF
-	TRBJ1-6	TRBV2	-	TGTGCCAGCAGTCTTAGGGCAGGGAATTCACCCCTCCACTTT	CASSLRAGNSPLHF
-	TRBJ2-7	TRBV15	-	TGTGCCACCAGCAGAGAGAACGGTTCCCTGGGGGAGCAGTACTTC	CATSRENGSLGEQYF
-	TRBJ1-5	TRBV7-2	TRBD1	TGTGCCAGCAGCACCCCCAGGGGGGTCCCCAATCAGCCCCAGCATTTT	CASSTPRGVPNQPQHF
once	TRBJ1-3	TRBV6-5	-	TGTGCCAGCAGTTCGGCAGGAAACACCATATATTTT	CASSSAGNTIYF
-	TRBJ1-5	TRBV28	-	TGTGCCGGTGGCTCAGGGAGCTATCAGCCCCAGCATTTT	CAGGSGSYQPQHF
-	TRBJ1-1	TRBV7-9	-	TGTGCCAGCAGGGTACCAGCAACCATGAACACTGAAGCTTTCTTT	CASRVPATMNTEAFF
-	TRBJ2-1	TRBV6-1	-	TGTGCCAGCAGTGAATTTTTACCGGGGCCACAGTTCTTC	CASSEFLPGPQFF
-	TRBJ2-1	TRBV6-6	TRBD2	TGTGCCAGCAGCTTGAGGGGACTAGCGGGAGAAAGGTCCTACAATGAGCAGTTCTTC	CASSLRGLAGERSYNEQFF
-	TRBJ2-1	TRBV6-2/TRBV6-3	-	TGTGCCAGCAGTTACTCGCCTCGGGAGCAGTTCTTC	CASSYSPREQFF
-	TRBJ1-1	TRBV25-1	-	TGTGCCACCGACGCTGGGGTGAACACTGAAGCTTTCTTT	CATDAGVNTEAFF
once	TRBJ1-2	TRBV3-1/TRBV3-2	TRBD1	TGTGCCAGCAGCCGCCCGTCCGACAGGGCAGACTATGGCTACACCTTC	CASSRPSDRADYGYTF
-	TRBJ2-3	TRBV29-1	-	TGCAGCGCCGCCCCAGGGTTGACAGATACGCAGTATTTT	CSAAPGLTDTQYF
few	TRBJ2-5	TRBV6-5	-	TGTGCCAGCAGTTACCGGACCGAGGGGGGAGAGACCCAGTACTTC	CASSYRTEGGETQYF
-	TRBJ1-1	TRBV19	-	TGTGCCAGTAGTACCCGTCCAGGTGGAGTCACTAACACTGAAGCTTTCTTT	CASSTRPGGVTNTEAFF
-	TRBJ2-7	TRBV10-3	-	TGTGCCATCAGTGAGTCAAAGGGGGACGAGCAGTACTTC	CAISESKGDEQYF